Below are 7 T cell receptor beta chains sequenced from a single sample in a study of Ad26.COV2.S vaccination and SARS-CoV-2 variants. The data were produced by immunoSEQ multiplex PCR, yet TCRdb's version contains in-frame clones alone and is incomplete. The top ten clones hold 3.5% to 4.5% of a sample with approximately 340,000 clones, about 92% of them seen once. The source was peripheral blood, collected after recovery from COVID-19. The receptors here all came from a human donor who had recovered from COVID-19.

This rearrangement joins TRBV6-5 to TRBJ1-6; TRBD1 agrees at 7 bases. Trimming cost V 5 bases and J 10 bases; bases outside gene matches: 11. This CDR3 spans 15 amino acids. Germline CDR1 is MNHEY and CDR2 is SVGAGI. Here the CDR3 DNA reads TGTGCCAGCAGTCGAAGGGACCCAGGGGGGTCACCCCTCCACTTT. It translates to CASSRRDPGGSPLHF.

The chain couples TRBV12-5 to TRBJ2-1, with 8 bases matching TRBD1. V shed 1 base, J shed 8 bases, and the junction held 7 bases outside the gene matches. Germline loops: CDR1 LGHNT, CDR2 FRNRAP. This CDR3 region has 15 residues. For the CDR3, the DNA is TGTGCTAGTGGTTTGGGTGAGCTGACAGGGGATGAGCAGTTCTTC. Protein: CASGLGELTGDEQFF.

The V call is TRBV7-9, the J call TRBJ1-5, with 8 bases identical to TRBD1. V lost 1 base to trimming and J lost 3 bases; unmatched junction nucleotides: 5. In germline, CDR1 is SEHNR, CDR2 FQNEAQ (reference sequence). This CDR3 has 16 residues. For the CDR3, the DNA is TGTGCCAGCAGCTTAGGACAGGGGTCCCTCAATCAGCCCCAGCATTTT. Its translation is CASSLGQGSLNQPQHF.

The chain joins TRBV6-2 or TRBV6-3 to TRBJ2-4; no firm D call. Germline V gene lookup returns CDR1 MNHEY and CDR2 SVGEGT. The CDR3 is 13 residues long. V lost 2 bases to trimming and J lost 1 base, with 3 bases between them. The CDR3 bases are TGTGCCAGCAGTTACCTCGCCAAAAACATTCAGTACTTC. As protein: CASSYLAKNIQYF.

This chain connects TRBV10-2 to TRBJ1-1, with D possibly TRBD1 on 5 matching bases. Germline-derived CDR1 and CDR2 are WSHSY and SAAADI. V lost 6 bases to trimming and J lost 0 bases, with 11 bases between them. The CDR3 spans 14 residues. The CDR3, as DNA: TGCGCCAGCAGAGCGGGACTCATGAACACTGAAGCTTTCTTT. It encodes CASRAGLMNTEAFF.

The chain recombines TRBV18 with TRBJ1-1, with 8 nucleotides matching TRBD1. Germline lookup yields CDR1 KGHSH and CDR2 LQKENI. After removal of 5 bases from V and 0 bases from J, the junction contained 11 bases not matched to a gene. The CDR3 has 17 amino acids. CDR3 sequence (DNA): TGTGCCAGCTCATCCATCAGGGGGCATCAGATGAACACTGAAGCTTTCTTT. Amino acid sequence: CASSSIRGHQMNTEAFF. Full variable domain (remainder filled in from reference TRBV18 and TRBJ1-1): NAGVMQNPRHLVRRRGQEARLRCSPMKGHSHVYWYRQLPEEGLKFMVYLQKENIIDESGMPKERFSAEFPKEGPSILRIQQVVRGDSAAYFCASSSIRGHQMNTEAFFGQGTRLTVV.

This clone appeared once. In DNA, the CDR3 is TGTGCCAGCAGCAGTGGACAGGCCCACCTCCTTCGTTCACCCCTCCACTTT. The encoded protein is CASSSGQAHLLRSPLHF. This chain uses TRBV11-3 with TRBJ1-6, with 7 nucleotides matching TRBD1. The CDR3 consists of 17 residues. The trim removed 5 bases at V and 9 bases at J, leaving 16 bases unmatched. Germline V gene sequence: CDR1 SGHNT, CDR2 YENEEA.